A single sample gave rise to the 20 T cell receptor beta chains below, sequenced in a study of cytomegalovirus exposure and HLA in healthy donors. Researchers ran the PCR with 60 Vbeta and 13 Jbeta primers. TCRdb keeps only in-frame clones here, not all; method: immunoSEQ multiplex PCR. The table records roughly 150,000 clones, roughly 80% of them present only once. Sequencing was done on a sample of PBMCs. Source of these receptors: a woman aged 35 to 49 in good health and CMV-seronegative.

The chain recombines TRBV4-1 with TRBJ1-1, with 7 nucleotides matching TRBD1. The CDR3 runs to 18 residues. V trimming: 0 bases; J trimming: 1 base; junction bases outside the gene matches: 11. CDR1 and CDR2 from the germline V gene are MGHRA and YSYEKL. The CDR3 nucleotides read TGCGCCAGCAGCCAAGACCCCGCCAGGGGGGTGAGGAACACTGAAGCTTTCTTT. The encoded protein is CASSQDPARGVRNTEAFF.

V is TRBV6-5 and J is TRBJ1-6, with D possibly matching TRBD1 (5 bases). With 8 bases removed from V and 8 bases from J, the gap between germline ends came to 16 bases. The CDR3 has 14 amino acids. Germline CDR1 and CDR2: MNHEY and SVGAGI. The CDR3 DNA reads TGTGCCAGCTTCGATCCGGGGGAGGATTCACCCCTCCACTTT. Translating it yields CASFDPGEDSPLHF.

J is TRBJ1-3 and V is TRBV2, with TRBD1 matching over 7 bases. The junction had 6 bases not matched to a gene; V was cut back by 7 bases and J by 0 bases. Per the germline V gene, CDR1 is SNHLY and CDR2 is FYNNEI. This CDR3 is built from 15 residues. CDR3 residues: CASTLRDSSGNTIYF. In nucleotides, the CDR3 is TGTGCCAGCACCCTCCGGGACAGCTCTGGAAACACCATATATTTT.

The CDR3 DNA follows: TGTGCCAGCAGCCCGCGGACAGCCTCCTACGAGCAGTACTTC. Translation: CASSPRTASYEQYF. The chain joins TRBV6-5 to TRBJ2-7, with D possibly matching TRBD1 (6 bases). The CDR3 sequence is 14 residues long. Germline V lookup: CDR1 MNHEY, CDR2 SVGAGI. Deletions cut 6 bases from V and 0 bases from J, with 12 bases between.

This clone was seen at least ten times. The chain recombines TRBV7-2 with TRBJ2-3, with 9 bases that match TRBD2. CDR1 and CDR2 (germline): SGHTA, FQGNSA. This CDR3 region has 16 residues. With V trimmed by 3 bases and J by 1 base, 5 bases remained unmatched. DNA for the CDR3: TGTGCCAGCAGCTTTAAGACTAGCGGACGCACAGATACGCAGTATTTT. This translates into CASSFKTSGRTDTQYF.

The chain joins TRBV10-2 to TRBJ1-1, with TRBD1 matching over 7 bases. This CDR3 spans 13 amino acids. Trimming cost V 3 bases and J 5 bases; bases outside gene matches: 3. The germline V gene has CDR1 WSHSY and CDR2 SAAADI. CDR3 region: CASSENRGTEAFF. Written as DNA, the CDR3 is TGCGCCAGCAGTGAAAACAGGGGAACTGAAGCTTTCTTT.

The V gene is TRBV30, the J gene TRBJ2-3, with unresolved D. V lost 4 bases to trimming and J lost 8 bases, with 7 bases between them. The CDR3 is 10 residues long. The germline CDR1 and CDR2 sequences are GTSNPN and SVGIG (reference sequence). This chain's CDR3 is CAWKLGTQYF. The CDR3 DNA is TGTGCCTGGAAACTTGGTACGCAGTATTTT. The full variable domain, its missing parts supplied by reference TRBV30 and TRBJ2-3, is SQTIHQWPATLVQPVGSPLSLECTVEGTSNPNLYWYRQAAGRGLQLLFYSVGIGQISSEVPQNLSASRPQDRQFILSSKKLLLSDSGFYLCAWKLGTQYFGPGTRLTVL.

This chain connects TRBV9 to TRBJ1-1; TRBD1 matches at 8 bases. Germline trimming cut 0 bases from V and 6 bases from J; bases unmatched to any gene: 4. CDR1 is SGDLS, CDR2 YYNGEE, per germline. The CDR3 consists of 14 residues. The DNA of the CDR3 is TGTGCCAGCAGCGTAGAGGACAGGGTGGCTGAAGCTTTCTTT. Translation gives CASSVEDRVAEAFF.

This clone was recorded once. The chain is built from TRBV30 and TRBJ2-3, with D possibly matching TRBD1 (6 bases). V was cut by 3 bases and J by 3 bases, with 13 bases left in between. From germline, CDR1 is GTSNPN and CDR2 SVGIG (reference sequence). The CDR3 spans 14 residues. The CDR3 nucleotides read TGTGCCTGGAGCTCAGGGGTTGTTACAGATACGCAGTATTTT. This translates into CAWSSGVVTDTQYF.

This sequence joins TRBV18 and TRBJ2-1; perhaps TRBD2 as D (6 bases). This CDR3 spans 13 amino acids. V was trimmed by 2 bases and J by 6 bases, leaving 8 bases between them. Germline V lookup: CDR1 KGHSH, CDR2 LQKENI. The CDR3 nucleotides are TGTGCCAGCTCACCAACTAGCACCAATGAGCAGTTCTTC. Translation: CASSPTSTNEQFF.

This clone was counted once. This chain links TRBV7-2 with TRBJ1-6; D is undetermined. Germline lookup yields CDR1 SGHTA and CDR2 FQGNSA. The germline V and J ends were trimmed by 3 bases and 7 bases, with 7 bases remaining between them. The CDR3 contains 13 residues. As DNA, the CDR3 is TGTGCCAGCAGCTTTACTGAAAATTCACCCCTCCACTTT. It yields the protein CASSFTENSPLHF.

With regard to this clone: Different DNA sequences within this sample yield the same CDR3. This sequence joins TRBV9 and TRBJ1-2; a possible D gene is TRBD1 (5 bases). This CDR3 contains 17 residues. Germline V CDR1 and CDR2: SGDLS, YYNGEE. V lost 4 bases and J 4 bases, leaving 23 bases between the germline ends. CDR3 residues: CASSSNTGQGRVYGYTF. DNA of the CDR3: TGTGCCAGCAGCTCGAACACCGGACAAGGAAGAGTCTATGGCTACACCTTC.

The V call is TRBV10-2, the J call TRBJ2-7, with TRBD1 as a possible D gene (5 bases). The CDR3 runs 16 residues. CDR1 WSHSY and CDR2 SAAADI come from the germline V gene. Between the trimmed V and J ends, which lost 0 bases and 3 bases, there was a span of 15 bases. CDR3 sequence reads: CASSESTIQVVYEQYF. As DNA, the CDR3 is TGCGCCAGCAGTGAGTCGACCATACAGGTCGTCTACGAGCAGTACTTC.

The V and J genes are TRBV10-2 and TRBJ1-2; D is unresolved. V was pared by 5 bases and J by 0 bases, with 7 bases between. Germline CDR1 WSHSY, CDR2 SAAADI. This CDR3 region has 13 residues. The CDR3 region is CASSPETNYGYTF. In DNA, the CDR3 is TGCGCCAGCAGTCCAGAAACTAACTATGGCTACACCTTC.

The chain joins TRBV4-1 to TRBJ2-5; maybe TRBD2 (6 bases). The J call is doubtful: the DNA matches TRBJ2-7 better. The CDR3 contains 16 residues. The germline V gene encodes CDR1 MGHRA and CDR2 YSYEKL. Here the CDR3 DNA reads TGCGCCAGCAGCCAAGAAGGGGCAGGGAGGCGTGACGAGCAGTACTTC. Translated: CASSQEGAGRRDEQYF.

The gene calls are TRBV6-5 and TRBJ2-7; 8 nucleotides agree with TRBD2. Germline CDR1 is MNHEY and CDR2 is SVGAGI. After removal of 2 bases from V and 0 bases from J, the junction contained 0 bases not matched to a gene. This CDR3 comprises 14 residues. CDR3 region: CASSYRGGSYEQYF. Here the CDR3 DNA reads TGTGCCAGCAGTTACCGGGGGGGCTCCTACGAGCAGTACTTC.

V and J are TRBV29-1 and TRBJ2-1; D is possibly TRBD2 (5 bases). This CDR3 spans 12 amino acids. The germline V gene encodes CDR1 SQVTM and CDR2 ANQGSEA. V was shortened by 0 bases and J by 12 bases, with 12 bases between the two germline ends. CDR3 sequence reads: CSVEETVRGQFF. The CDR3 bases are TGCAGCGTTGAAGAAACCGTCCGGGGGCAGTTCTTC.

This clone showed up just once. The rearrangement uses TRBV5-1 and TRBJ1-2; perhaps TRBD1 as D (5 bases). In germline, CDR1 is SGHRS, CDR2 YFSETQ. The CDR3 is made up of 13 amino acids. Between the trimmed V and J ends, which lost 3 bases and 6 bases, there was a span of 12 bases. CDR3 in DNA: TGCGCCAGCAGCTCGGACCAGACAGATGGCTACACCTTC. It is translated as CASSSDQTDGYTF.

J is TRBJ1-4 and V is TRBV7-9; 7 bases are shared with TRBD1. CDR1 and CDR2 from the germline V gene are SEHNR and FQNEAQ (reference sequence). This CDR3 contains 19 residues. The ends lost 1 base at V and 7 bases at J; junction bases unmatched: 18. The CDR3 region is CASSLGLLQGPLVGEKLFF. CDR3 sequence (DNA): TGTGCCAGCAGCTTAGGCCTGTTACAGGGGCCCCTTGTTGGTGAAAAACTGTTTTTT.

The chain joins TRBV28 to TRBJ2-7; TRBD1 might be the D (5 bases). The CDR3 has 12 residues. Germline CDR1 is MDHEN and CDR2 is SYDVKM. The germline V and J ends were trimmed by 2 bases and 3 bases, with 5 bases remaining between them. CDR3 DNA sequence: TGTGCCAGCAGTTTAAGGGGCTACGAGCAGTACTTC. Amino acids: CASSLRGYEQYF.